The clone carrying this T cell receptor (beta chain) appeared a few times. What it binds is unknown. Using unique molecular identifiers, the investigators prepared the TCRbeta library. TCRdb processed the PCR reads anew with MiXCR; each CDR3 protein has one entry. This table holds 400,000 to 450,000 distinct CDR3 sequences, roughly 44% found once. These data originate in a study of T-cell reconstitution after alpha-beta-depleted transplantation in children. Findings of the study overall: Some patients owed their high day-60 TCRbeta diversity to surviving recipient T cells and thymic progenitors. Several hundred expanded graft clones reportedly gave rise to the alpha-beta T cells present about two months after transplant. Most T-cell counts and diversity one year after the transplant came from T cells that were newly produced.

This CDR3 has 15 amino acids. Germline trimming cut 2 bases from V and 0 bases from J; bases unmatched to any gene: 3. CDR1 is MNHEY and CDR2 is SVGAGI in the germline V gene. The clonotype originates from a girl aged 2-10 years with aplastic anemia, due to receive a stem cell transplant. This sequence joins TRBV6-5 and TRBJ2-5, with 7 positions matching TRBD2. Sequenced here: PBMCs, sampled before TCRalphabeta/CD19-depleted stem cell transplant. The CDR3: CASSYGGGHQETQYF. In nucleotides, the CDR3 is TGTGCCAGCAGTTACGGGGGAGGGCACCAAGAGACCCAGTACTTC.